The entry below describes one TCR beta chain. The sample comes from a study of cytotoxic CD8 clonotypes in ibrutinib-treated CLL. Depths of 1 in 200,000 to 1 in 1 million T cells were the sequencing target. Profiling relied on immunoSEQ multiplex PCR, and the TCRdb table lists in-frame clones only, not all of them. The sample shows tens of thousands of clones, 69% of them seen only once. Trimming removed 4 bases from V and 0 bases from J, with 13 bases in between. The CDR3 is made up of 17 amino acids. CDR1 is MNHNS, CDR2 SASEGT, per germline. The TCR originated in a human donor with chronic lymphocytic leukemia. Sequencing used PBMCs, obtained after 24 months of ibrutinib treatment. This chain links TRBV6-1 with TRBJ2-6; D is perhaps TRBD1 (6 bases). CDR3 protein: CASSGTGSSSGANVLTF. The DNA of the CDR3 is TGTGCCAGCAGTGGCACAGGGTCTTCCTCTGGGGCCAACGTCCTGACTTTC.